This TCR beta chain was sequenced for a study of long-term antiretroviral therapy in people with HIV. Every one of the participants with HIV received treatment in the United States. Comments on this clone: Its specificity is unknown.

The immunoSEQ assay was v3.0, run at survey level. Per-sample targets for sequencing were roughly 40,000-55,000 T-cell genomes. TCRdb keeps only in-frame clones here, not all; method: immunoSEQ multiplex PCR. The table shows 20,000 to 25,000 clones, with almost 85% occurring only once. Study-level points and caveats: HIV repertoires had narrower CDR3 length ranges than controls. Diversity rose after ART but stayed below transplant donor controls.

This receptor was obtained from a middle-aged man with HIV. The sample here was unsorted PBMCs, taken 0.3 years after starting antiretroviral therapy.

The CDR3 DNA follows: TGCGCCAGCAGCCAGGGGGACAGCTCCTACGAGCAGTACTTC. This translates into CASSQGDSSYEQYF. The V gene is TRBV4-3, the J gene TRBJ2-7, with 7 bases identical to TRBD1. From germline, CDR1 is LGHNA and CDR2 YSLEER. V gave up 3 bases and J gave up 0 bases; unmatched junction bases: 2. This CDR3 is built from 14 residues.